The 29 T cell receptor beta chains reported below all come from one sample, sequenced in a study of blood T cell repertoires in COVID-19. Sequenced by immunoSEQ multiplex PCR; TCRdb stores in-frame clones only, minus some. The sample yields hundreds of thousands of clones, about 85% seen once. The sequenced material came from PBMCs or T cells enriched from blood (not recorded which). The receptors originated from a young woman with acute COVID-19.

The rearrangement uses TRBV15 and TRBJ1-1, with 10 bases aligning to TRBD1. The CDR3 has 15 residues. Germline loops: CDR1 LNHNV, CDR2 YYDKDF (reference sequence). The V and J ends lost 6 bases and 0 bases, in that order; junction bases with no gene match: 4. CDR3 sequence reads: CATSHGTGVNTEAFF. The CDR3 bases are TGTGCCACCAGTCACGGGACAGGGGTGAACACTGAAGCTTTCTTT.

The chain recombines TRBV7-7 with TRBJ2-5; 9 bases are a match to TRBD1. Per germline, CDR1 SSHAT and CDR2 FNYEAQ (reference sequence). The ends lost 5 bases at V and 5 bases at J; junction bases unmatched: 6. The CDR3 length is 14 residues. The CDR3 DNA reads TGTGCCAGCAGCCCTGGGACAGGGAGGGAGACCCAGTACTTC. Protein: CASSPGTGRETQYF.

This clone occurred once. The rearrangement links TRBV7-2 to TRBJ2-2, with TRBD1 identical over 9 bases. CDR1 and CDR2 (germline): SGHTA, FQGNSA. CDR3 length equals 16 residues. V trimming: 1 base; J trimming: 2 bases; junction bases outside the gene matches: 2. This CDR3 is CASSLGTGANTGELFF. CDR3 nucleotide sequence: TGTGCCAGCAGCTTAGGGACAGGGGCAAACACCGGGGAGCTGTTTTTT.

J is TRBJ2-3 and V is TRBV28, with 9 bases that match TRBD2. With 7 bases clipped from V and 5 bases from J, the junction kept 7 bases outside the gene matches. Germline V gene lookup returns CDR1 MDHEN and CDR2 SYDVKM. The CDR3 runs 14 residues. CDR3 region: CASTAGGRIDTQYF. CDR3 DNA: TGTGCCAGCACCGCGGGAGGGCGTATAGATACGCAGTATTTT.

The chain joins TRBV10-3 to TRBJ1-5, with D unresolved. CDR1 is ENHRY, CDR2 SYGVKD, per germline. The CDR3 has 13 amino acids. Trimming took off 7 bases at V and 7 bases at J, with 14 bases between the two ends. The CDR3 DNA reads TGTGCCATCACCCCCGGGCGGGGACAGCCCCAGCATTTT. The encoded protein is CAITPGRGQPQHF.

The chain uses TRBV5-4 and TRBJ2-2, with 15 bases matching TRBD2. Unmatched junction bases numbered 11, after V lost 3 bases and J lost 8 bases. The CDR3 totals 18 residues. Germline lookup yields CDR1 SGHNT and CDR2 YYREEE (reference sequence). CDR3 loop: CASSSRTSGGASPGELFF. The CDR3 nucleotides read TGTGCCAGCAGCTCGCGGACTAGCGGGGGGGCCTCGCCTGGGGAGCTGTTTTTT.

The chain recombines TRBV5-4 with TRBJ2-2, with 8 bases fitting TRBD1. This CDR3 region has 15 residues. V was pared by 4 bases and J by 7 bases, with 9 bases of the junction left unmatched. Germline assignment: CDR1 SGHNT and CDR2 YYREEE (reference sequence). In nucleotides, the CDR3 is TGTGCCAGCAGCCACGTGGGACAGGCAAACGGGGAGCTGTTTTTT. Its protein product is CASSHVGQANGELFF. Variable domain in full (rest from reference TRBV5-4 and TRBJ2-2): ETGVTQSPTHLIKTRGQQVTLRCSSQSGHNTVSWYQQALGQGPQFIFQYYREEENGRGNFPPRFSGLQFPNYSSELNVNALELDDSALYLCASSHVGQANGELFFGEGSRLTVL.

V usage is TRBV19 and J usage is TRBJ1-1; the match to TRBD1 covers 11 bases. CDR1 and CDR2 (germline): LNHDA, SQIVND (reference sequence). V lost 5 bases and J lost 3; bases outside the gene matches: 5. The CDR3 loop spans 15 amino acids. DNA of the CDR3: TGTGCCAGTAGTGCCGGGACAGGGGGACACACTGAAGCTTTCTTT. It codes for CASSAGTGGHTEAFF.

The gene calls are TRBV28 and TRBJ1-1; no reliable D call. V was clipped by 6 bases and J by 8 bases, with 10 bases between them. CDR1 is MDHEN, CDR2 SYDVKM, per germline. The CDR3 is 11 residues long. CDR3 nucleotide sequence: TGTGCCAGCAGAGCTAATAGAGAAGCTTTCTTT. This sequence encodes CASRANREAFF.

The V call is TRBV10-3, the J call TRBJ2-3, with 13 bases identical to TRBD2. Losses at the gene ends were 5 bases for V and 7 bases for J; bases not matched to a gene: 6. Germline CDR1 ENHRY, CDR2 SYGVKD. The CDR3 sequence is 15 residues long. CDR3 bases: TGTGCCATCAGTCTACTAGCGGGGGGGCTTTATACGCAGTATTTT. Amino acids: CAISLLAGGLYTQYF.

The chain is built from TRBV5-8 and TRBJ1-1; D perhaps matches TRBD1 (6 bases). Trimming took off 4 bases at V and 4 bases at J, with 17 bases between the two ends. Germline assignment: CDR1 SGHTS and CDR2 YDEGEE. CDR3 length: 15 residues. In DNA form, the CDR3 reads TGTGCCAGCAGCCCCCCGGGGGGCGCGGCCACTGAAGCTTTCTTT. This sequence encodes CASSPPGGAATEAFF. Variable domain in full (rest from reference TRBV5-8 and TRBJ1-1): EAGVTQSPTHLIKTRGQQATLRCSPISGHTSVYWYQQALGLGLQFLLWYDEGEERNRGNFPPRFSGRQFPNYSSELNVNALELEDSALYLCASSPPGGAATEAFFGQGTRLTVV.

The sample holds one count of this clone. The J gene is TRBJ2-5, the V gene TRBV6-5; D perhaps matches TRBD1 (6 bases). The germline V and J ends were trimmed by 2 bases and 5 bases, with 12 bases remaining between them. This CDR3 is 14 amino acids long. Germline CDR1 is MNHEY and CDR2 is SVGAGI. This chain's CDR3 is CASSYIGGRETQYF. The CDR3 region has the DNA TGTGCCAGCAGTTACATAGGGGGACGTGAGACCCAGTACTTC.

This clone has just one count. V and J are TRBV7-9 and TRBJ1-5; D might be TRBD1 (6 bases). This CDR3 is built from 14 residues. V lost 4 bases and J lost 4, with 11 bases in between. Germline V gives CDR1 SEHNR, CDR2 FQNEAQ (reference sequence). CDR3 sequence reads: CASSSTDRNQPQHF. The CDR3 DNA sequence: TGTGCCAGCAGCTCGACGGACAGAAATCAGCCCCAGCATTTT.

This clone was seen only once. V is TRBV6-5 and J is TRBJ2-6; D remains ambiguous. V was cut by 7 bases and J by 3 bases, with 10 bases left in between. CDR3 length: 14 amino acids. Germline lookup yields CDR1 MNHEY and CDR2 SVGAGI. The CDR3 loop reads CASTPGNGANVLTF. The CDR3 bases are TGTGCCAGCACCCCGGGTAATGGGGCCAACGTCCTGACTTTC.

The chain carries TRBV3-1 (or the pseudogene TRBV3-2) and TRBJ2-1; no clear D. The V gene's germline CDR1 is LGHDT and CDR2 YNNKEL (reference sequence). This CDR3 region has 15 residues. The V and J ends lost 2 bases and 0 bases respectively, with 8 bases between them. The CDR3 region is CASSQPASSYNEQFF. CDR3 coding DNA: TGTGCCAGCAGCCAACCAGCGAGCTCCTACAATGAGCAGTTCTTC.

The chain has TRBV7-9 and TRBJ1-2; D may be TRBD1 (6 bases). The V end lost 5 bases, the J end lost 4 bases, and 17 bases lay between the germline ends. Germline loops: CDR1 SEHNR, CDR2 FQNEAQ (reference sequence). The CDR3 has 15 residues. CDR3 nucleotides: TGTGCCAGCAGCCCTGGGGGCTCTCTGGGCTATGGCTACACCTTC. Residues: CASSPGGSLGYGYTF.

CDR3 nucleotides: TGTGCCAGCAGTTACTCAACAGGGGCCCAAGAGACCCAGTACTTC. Amino acids: CASSYSTGAQETQYF. V gene TRBV6-2 or TRBV6-3 combines with J gene TRBJ2-5; 7 bases match TRBD1. The CDR3 runs 15 residues. With 0 bases clipped from V and 1 base from J, the junction kept 2 bases outside the gene matches. The germline gives CDR1 MNHEY, CDR2 SVGEGT.

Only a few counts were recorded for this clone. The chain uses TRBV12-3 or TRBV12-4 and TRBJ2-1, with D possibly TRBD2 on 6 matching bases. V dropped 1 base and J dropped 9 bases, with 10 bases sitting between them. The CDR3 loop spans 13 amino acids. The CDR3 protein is CASSLGPGSEQFF. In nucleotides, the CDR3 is TGTGCCAGCAGTTTAGGACCCGGGAGTGAGCAGTTCTTC.

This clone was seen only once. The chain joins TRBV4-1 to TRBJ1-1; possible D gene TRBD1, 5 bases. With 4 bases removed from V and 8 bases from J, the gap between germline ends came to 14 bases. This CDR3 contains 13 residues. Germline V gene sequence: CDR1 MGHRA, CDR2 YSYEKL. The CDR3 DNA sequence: TGCGCCAGCAGCCCCGGCCGGGGGACCGAAGCTTTCTTT. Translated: CASSPGRGTEAFF.

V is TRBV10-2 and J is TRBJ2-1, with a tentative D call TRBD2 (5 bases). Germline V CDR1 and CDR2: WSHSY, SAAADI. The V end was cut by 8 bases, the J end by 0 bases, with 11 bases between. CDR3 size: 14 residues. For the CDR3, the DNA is TGCGCCAGCCGACCGGGGAGCTCCTACAATGAGCAGTTCTTC. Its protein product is CASRPGSSYNEQFF.

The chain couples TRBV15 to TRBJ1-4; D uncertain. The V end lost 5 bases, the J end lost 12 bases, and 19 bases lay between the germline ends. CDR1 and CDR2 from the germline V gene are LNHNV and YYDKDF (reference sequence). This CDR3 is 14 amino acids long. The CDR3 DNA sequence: TGTGCCACCAGCGGAAGTGGTTCCCATGCGGAACTGTTTTTT. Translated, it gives CATSGSGSHAELFF.

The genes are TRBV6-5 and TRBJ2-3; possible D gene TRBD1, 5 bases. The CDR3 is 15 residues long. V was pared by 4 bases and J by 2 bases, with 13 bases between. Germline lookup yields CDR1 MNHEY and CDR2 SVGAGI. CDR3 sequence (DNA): TGTGCCAGCAGTTCCGGACAAGGATTCACAGATACGCAGTATTTT. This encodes CASSSGQGFTDTQYF.

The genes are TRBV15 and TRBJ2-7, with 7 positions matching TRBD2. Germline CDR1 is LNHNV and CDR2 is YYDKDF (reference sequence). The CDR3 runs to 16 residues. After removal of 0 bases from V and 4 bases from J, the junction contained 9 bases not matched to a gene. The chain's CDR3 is CATSRDIPAGAYEQYF. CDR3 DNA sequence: TGTGCCACCAGCAGAGATATCCCGGCGGGAGCGTACGAGCAGTACTTC.

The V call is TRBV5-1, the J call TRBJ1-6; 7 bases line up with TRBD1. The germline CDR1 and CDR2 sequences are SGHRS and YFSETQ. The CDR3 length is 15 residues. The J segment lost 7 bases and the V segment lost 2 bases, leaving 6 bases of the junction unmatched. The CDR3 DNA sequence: TGCGCCAGCAGCTTCTCCGGGACAGAAAATTCACCCCTCCACTTT. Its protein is CASSFSGTENSPLHF.

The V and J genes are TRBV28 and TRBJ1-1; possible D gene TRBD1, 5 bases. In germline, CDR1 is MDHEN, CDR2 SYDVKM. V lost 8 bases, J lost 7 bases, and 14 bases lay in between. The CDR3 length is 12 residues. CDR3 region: CASYLQGFEAFF. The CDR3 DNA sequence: TGTGCCAGCTACCTGCAGGGATTTGAAGCTTTCTTT. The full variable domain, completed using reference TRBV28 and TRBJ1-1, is DVKVTQSSRYLVKRTGEKVFLECVQDMDHENMFWYRQDPGLGLRLIYFSYDVKMKEKGDIPEGYSVSREKKERFSLILESASTNQTSMYLCASYLQGFEAFFGQGTRLTVV.

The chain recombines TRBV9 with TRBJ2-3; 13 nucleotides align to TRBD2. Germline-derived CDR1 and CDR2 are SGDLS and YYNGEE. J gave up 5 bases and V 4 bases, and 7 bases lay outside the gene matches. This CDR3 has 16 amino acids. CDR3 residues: CASSSGTSGMRDTQYF. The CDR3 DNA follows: TGTGCCAGCAGCTCCGGGACTAGCGGGATGAGAGATACGCAGTATTTT.

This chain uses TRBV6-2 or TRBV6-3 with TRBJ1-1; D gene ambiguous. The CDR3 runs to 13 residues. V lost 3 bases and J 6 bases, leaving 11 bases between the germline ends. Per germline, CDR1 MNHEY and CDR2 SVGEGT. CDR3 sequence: CASSYFSLSEAFF. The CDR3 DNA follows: TGTGCCAGCAGTTATTTTAGTCTCTCTGAAGCTTTCTTT.

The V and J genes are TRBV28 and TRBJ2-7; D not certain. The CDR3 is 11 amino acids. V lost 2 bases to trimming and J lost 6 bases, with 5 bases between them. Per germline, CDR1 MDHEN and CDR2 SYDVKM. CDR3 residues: CASSLRSEQYF. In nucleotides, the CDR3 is TGTGCCAGCAGTTTAAGGAGCGAGCAGTACTTC.

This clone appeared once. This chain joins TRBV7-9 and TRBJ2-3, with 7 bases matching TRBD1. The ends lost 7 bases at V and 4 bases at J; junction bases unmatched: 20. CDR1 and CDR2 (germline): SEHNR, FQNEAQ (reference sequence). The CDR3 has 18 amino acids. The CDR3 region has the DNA TGTGCCAGCACCCACTCACCGGGACAGCCTAGTTGGGCAGATACGCAGTATTTT. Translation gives CASTHSPGQPSWADTQYF. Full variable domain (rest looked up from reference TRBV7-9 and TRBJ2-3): DTGVSQNPRHKITKRGQNVTFRCDPISEHNRLYWYRQTLGQGPEFLTYFQNEAQLEKSRLLSDRFSAERPKGSFSTLEIQRTEQGDSAMYLCASTHSPGQPSWADTQYFGPGTRLTVL.